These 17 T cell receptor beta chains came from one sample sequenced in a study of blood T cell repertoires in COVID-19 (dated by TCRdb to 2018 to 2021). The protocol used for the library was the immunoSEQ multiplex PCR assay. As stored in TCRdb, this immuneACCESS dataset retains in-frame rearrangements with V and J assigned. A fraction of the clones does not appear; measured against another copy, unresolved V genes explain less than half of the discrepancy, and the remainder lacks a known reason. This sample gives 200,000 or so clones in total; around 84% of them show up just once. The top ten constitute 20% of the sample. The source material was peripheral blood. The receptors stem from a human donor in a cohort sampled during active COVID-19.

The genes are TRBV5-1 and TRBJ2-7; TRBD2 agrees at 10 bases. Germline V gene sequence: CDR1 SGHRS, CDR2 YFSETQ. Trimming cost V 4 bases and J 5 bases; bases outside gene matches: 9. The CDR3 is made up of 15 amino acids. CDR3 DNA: TGCGCCAGCAGCGGCGCAGCGGGAGGGCCCAACGAGCAGTACTTC. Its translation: CASSGAAGGPNEQYF.

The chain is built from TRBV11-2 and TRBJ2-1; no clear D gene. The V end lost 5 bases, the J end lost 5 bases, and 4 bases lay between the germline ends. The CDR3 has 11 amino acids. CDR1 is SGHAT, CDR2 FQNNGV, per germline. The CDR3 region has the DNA TGTGCCAGCAGCGTTAACAATGAGCAGTTCTTC. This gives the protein CASSVNNEQFF.

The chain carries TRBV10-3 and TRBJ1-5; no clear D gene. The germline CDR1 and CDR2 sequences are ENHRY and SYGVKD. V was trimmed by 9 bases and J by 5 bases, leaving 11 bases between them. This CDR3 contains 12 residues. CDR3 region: CAMLGAHQPQHF. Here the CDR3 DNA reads TGTGCCATGCTAGGAGCGCATCAGCCCCAGCATTTT.

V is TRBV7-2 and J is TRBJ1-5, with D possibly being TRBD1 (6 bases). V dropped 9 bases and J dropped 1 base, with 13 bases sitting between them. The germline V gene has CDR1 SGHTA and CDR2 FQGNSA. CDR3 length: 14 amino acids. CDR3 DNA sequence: TGTGCCAGTACGACAGGCGGGAGCAATCAGCCCCAGCATTTT. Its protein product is CASTTGGSNQPQHF.

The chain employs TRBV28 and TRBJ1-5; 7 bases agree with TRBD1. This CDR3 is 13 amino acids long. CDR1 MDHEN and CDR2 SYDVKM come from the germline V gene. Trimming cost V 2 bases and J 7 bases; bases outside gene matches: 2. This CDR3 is CASSLRDRQPQHF. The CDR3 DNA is TGTGCCAGCAGTTTAAGGGACAGACAGCCCCAGCATTTT.

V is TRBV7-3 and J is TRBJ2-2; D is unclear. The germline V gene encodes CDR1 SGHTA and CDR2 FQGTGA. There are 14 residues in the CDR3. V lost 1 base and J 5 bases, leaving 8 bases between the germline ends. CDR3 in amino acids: CASSLSYETGELFF. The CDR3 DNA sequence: TGTGCCAGCAGCTTAAGTTATGAGACCGGGGAGCTGTTTTTT.

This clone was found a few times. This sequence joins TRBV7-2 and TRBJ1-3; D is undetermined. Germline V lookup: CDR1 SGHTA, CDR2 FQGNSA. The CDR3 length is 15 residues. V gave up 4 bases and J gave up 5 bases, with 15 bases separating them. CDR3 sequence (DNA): TGTGCCAGCAGCTCTGACGCAGGTGCCCGAAACACCATATATTTT. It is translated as CASSSDAGARNTIYF.

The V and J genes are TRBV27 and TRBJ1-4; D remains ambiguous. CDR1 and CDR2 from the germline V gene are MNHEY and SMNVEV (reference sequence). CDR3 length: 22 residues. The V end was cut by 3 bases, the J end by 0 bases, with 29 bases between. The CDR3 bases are TGTGCCAGCAGTTTCCGGGCAGGCCGAAATAAGAATAAACTAGCAACTAATGAAAAACTGTTTTTT. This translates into CASSFRAGRNKNKLATNEKLFF. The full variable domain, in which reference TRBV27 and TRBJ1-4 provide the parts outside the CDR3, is EAQVTQNPRYLITVTGKKLTVTCSQNMNHEYMSWYRQDPGLGLRQIYYSMNVEVTDKGDVPEGYKVSRKEKRNFPLILESPSPNQTSLYFCASSFRAGRNKNKLATNEKLFFGSGTQLSVL.

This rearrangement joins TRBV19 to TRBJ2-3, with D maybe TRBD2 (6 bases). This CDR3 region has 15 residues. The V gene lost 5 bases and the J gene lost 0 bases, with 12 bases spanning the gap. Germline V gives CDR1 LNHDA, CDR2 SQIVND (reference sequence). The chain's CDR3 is CASSASGLSTDTQYF. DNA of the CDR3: TGTGCCAGTAGTGCCTCGGGACTTAGCACAGATACGCAGTATTTT.

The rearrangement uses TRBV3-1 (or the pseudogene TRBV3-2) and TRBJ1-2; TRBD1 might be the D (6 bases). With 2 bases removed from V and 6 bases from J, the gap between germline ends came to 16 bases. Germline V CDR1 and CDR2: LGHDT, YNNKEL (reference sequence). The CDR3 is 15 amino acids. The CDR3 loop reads CASSQMPGGAHGYTF. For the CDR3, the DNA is TGTGCCAGCAGCCAAATGCCGGGGGGGGCGCATGGCTACACCTTC.

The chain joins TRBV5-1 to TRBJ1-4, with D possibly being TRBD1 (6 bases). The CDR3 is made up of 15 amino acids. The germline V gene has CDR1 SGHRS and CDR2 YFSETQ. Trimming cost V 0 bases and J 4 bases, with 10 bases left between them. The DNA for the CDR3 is TGCGCCAGCAGCTTGGCGGCCAGGGGTAATGAAAAACTGTTTTTT. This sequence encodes CASSLAARGNEKLFF.

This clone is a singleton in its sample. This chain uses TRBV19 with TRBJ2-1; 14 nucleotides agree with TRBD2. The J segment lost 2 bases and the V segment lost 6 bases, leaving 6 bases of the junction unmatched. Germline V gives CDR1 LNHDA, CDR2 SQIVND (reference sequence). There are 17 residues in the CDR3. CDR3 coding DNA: TGTGCCAGTAGCCGGACTAGCGGGGGGACCCCCTACAATGAGCAGTTCTTC. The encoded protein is CASSRTSGGTPYNEQFF.

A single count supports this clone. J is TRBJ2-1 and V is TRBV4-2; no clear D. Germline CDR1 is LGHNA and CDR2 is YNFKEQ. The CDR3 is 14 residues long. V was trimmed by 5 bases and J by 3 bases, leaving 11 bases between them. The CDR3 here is CASSSPGLYNEQFF. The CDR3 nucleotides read TGTGCCAGCAGCAGCCCAGGCCTCTACAATGAGCAGTTCTTC.

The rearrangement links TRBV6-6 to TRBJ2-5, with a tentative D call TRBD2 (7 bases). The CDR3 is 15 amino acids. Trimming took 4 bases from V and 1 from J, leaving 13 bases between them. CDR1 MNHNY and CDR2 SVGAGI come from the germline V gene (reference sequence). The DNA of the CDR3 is TGTGCCAGCAGTTTGCCAGGGGAGGGCCAAGAGACCCAGTACTTC. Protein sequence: CASSLPGEGQETQYF.

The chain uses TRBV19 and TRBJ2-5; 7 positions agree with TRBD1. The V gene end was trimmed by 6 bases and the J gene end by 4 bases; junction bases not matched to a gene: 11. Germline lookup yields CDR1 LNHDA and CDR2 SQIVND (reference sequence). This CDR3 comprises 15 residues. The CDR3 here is CASRKGQRAGETQYF. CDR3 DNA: TGTGCCAGTAGGAAGGGACAGAGGGCAGGAGAGACCCAGTACTTC.

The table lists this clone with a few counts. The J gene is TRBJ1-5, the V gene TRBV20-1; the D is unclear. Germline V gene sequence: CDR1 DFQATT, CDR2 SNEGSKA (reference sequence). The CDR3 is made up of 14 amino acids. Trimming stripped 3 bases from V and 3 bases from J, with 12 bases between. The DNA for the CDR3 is TGCAGTGCTAGTTTAGGAGAAAACAATCAGCCCCAGCATTTT. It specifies CSASLGENNQPQHF.

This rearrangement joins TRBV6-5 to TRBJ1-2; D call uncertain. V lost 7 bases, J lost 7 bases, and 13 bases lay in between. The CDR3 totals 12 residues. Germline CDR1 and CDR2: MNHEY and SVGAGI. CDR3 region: CASTSLGSGYTF. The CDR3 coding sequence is TGTGCCAGCACCTCCCTGGGCTCTGGCTACACCTTC.